This T cell receptor (beta chain) is from a study of T cells in Graves' hyperthyroidism and ophthalmopathy. Findings and limits, study-wide: A 13 V-J model separated ophthalmopathy from stable hyperthyroidism. The model's output predicted ophthalmopathy at a median of 6.5 months prior to onset. Most thyroid clonotypes with frequency above 0.001 were detected in blood.

This clonotype appeared a few times. Its antigen remains unidentified. From RNA transcripts, TCR beta CDR3 regions were amplified. Using the HTBI primer set, a first-round RT-PCR was run on the TCR CDR3. One entry per CDR3 protein results from TCRdb running MiXCR on the multiplex PCR reads. The data contain 250,000 to 350,000 distinct CDR3 sequences, approximately 21% of them singletons. The CDR3 runs to 16 residues. Germline lookup yields CDR1 MNHNS and CDR2 SASEGT. With 7 bases removed from V and 1 base from J, the gap between germline ends came to 14 bases. The study left out patients who had uncontrolled infection, other autoimmune disease, pregnancy or lactation.

The J gene is TRBJ1-6, the V gene TRBV6-1, with D possibly matching TRBD1 (5 bases). The sequence derives from a man in his thirties or forties with Graves' ophthalmopathy. What was sequenced was blood. CDR3 sequence reads: CASKAQGISYNSPLHF. CDR3 nucleotides: TGTGCCAGCAAAGCCCAGGGAATATCCTATAATTCACCCCTCCACTTT.